This TCR beta chain was sequenced for a study of shared clonotypes between healthy human individuals. For this clone: Antigen: not known.

Study findings and constraints: Generation probabilities of non-shared clonotypes were lower (relative to those shared by all four donors).

From germline, CDR1 is SGHRS and CDR2 YFSETQ. With 2 bases removed from V and 8 bases from J, the gap between germline ends came to 16 bases. CDR3 size: 14 residues. Clones were read by immunoSEQ multiplex PCR, and TCRdb kept only the in-frame ones, dropping some. The table records some 1 million clones, about 70% of them present only once. J is TRBJ1-2 and V is TRBV5-1; tentatively, D is TRBD1 (5 bases). The source material was memory CD4+ T cells sorted from blood. Regarding subset: CD45RA-negative fraction. This sequence was found in a man aged 18 to 29 in good health. DNA of the CDR3: TGCGCCAGCAGCTTAGGGACGGCGGATGGAGGCTACACCTTC. Its protein is CASSLGTADGGYTF.